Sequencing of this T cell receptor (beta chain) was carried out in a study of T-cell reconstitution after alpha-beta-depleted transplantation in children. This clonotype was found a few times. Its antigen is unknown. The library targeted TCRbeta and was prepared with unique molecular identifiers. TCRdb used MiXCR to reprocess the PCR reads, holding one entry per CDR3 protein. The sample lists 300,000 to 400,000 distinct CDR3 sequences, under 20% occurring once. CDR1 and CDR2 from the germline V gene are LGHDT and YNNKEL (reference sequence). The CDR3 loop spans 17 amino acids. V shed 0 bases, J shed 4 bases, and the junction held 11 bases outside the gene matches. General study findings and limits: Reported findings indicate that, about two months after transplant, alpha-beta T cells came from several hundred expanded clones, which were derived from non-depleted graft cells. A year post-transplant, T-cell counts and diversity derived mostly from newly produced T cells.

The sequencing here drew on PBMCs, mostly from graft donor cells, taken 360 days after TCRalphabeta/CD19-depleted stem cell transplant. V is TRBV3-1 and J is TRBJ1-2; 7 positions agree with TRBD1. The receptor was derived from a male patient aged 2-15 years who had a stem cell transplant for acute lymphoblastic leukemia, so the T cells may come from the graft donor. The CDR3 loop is CASSQERDWDRSYGYTF. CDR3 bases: TGTGCCAGCAGCCAAGAAAGGGATTGGGACAGATCCTATGGCTACACCTTC.